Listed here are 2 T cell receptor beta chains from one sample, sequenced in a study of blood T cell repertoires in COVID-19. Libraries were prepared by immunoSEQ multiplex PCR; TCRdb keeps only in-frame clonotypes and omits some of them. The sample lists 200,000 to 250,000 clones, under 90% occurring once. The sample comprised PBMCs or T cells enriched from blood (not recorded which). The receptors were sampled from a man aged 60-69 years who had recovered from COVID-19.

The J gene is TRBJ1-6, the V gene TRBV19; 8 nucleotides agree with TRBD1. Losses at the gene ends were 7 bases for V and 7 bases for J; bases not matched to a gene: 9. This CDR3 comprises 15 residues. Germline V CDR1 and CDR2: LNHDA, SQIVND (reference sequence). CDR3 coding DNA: TGTGCCAGTACTACGGACAGGGCTCGGAATTCACCCCTCCACTTT. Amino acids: CASTTDRARNSPLHF.

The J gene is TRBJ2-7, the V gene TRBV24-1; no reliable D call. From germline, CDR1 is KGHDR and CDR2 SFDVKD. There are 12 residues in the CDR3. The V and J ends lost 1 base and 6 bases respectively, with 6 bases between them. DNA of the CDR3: TGTGCCACCAGTGATTTCAGGTCCGAGCAGTACTTC. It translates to CATSDFRSEQYF.